The 30 T cell receptor beta chains listed next were all sequenced from one sample in a study of cytomegalovirus exposure and HLA in healthy donors. Method: immunoSEQ multiplex PCR; TCRdb's copy keeps in-frame clones and lacks some. This table holds 170,000 or so clones, approximately 83% found once. The sample comprised PBMCs. The receptors shown here come from a woman between 18 and 29 years old in good health and CMV-seropositive.

The gene calls are TRBV11-2 and TRBJ2-5; D is unresolved. V lost 5 bases, J lost 0 bases, and 10 bases lay in between. There are 14 residues in the CDR3. The germline CDR1 and CDR2 sequences are SGHAT and FQNNGV. The CDR3 here is CASSPQAYQETQYF. For the CDR3, the DNA is TGTGCCAGCAGCCCGCAGGCGTACCAAGAGACCCAGTACTTC.

This CDR3 is CASSWNRVDAFF. For the CDR3, the DNA is TGTGCCAGCAGCTGGAACAGGGTTGATGCTTTCTTT. The genes are TRBV7-9 and TRBJ1-1, with D maybe TRBD1 (6 bases). The V end was cut by 4 bases, the J end by 11 bases, with 14 bases between. This CDR3 is built from 12 residues. The germline V gene has CDR1 SEHNR and CDR2 FQNEAQ (reference sequence).

The gene calls are TRBV4-1 and TRBJ1-2; 9 positions match TRBD1. The CDR3 consists of 18 residues. The germline V gene has CDR1 MGHRA and CDR2 YSYEKL. The ends lost 4 bases at V and 4 bases at J; junction bases unmatched: 16. The CDR3 nucleotides read TGCGCCAGCAGCCGAGCCAAACGCCGGACAGGGGTTACCTATGGCTACACCTTC. Protein sequence: CASSRAKRRTGVTYGYTF.

This clone was counted a few times. The chain has TRBV6-1 and TRBJ2-7, with 8 positions matching TRBD1. The CDR3 runs 16 residues. Germline assignment: CDR1 MNHNS and CDR2 SASEGT. Trimming took 0 bases from V and 3 from J; bases not matched to a gene: 7. CDR3 loop: CASSEAPGTGSYEQYF. The CDR3 DNA sequence: TGTGCCAGCAGTGAAGCGCCTGGGACAGGCAGCTACGAGCAGTACTTC.

The genes are TRBV2 and TRBJ1-5; 9 bases align to TRBD1. The CDR3 is 18 amino acids. V lost 6 bases, J lost 0 bases, and 12 bases stayed unmatched. The germline V gene has CDR1 SNHLY and CDR2 FYNNEI. In DNA form, the CDR3 reads TGTGCCAGCAGCGCCGGGACAGGGATCTATAATAGCAATCAGCCCCAGCATTTT. Translating it yields CASSAGTGIYNSNQPQHF.

The CDR3 sequence: CASSLARGQLLDSGNTIYF. CDR3 in DNA: TGTGCCAGCAGCTTAGCGCGAGGTCAGCTCCTTGACTCTGGAAACACCATATATTTT. The chain combines TRBV7-6 with TRBJ1-3, with D uncertain. CDR1 and CDR2 from the germline V gene are SGHVS and FNYEAQ. The CDR3 sequence is 19 residues long. Between the trimmed V and J ends, which lost 0 bases and 0 bases, there was a span of 18 bases.

The CDR3 bases are TGTGCCAGTAGTATAGCGCAGGGGGCGGGCACCGGGGAGCTGTTTTTT. It yields the protein CASSIAQGAGTGELFF. The chain couples TRBV19 to TRBJ2-2, with 8 bases lining up with TRBD1. CDR1 and CDR2 (germline): LNHDA, SQIVND (reference sequence). The CDR3 totals 16 residues. J was trimmed by 4 bases and V by 1 base; bases with no gene match: 5.

The chain employs TRBV27 and TRBJ2-7, with TRBD1 matching 8 bases. This CDR3 has 17 residues. V gave up 2 bases and J gave up 5 bases; unmatched junction bases: 14. Germline V lookup: CDR1 MNHEY, CDR2 SMNVEV (reference sequence). In nucleotides, the CDR3 is TGTGCCAGCAGTTTAAACAGGGGGACGATATTAGTGGACGAGCAGTACTTC. Protein product: CASSLNRGTILVDEQYF.

This rearrangement joins TRBV5-1 to TRBJ2-2; 7 bases line up with TRBD1. Germline V CDR1 and CDR2: SGHRS, YFSETQ. CDR3 length: 16 residues. V shed 2 bases, J shed 2 bases, and the junction held 6 bases outside the gene matches. As DNA, the CDR3 is TGCGCCAGCAGCTTCCCCGGGACAGCTAACACCGGGGAGCTGTTTTTT. This sequence encodes CASSFPGTANTGELFF.

The chain uses TRBV5-4 and TRBJ2-2; D gene uncertain. The CDR3 consists of 16 residues. Germline CDR1 reads SGHNT; CDR2 reads YYREEE (reference sequence). The V gene lost 0 bases and the J gene lost 1 base, with 10 bases spanning the gap. In DNA form, the CDR3 reads TGTGCCAGCAGCTTGGGCCCGGTCTTGAACACCGGGGAGCTGTTTTTT. Translating it yields CASSLGPVLNTGELFF.

The rearrangement links TRBV19 to TRBJ2-4, with D tentatively TRBD2 (7 bases). V was shortened by 7 bases and J by 9 bases, with 19 bases between the two germline ends. The CDR3 sequence is 14 residues long. Germline V gene lookup returns CDR1 LNHDA and CDR2 SQIVND (reference sequence). The CDR3 here is CASTQPDRGGIQYF. For the CDR3, the DNA is TGTGCCAGTACCCAACCCGATAGGGGGGGCATTCAGTACTTC.

This clone was picked up a small number of times. V usage is TRBV2 and J usage is TRBJ1-2; D remains ambiguous. Trimming pared 7 bases from V and 8 bases from J, leaving 8 bases between. This CDR3 has 10 amino acids. CDR1 is SNHLY and CDR2 is FYNNEI in the germline V gene. DNA of the CDR3: TGTGCCAGCATTGGGGAGGGCTACACCTTC. It specifies CASIGEGYTF.

The chain is built from TRBV5-1 and TRBJ2-1; D is perhaps TRBD2 (6 bases). Between the trimmed V and J ends, which lost 0 bases and 2 bases, there was a span of 9 bases. CDR1 is SGHRS and CDR2 is YFSETQ in the germline V gene. The CDR3 loop spans 15 amino acids. CDR3 DNA: TGCGCCAGCAGCTTGGGTAGCGGAGCCTACAATGAGCAGTTCTTC. Amino acid sequence: CASSLGSGAYNEQFF. Supplemented by reference TRBV5-1 and TRBJ2-1, the full variable domain reads KAGVTQTPRYLIKTRGQQVTLSCSPISGHRSVSWYQQTPGQGLQFLFEYFSETQRNKGNFPGRFSGRQFSNSRSEMNVSTLELGDSALYLCASSLGSGAYNEQFFGPGTRLTVL.

This clone was counted a single time. This chain links TRBV4-1 with TRBJ1-2; D is ambiguous. Germline assignment: CDR1 MGHRA and CDR2 YSYEKL. Trimming left V 1 base short and J 7 bases short, with 16 bases between. The CDR3 runs 15 residues. CDR3 in amino acids: CASSQAGIVSRGYTF. CDR3 DNA: TGCGCCAGCAGCCAAGCGGGGATCGTGTCCCGTGGCTACACCTTC.

The CDR3 reads CAIAARGSNNEQFF. The CDR3 region has the DNA TGTGCCATCGCCGCCAGGGGTTCCAACAATGAGCAGTTCTTC. The rearrangement uses TRBV10-3 and TRBJ2-1; D is possibly TRBD1 (6 bases). Looked up from germline, CDR1 is ENHRY and CDR2 is SYGVKD. Trimming stripped 8 bases from V and 5 bases from J, with 16 bases between. This CDR3 is built from 14 residues.

The genes are TRBV6-6 and TRBJ2-3, with TRBD2 as a possible D gene (6 bases). From germline, CDR1 is MNHNY and CDR2 SVGAGI (reference sequence). The V end lost 4 bases, the J end lost 11 bases, and 10 bases lay between the germline ends. The CDR3 contains 11 residues. The CDR3 nucleotides are TGTGCCAGCAGTTCACCGGGGGTGCAGTATTTT. Encoded protein: CASSSPGVQYF.

This chain uses TRBV9 with TRBJ2-1, with D perhaps TRBD2 (5 bases). The germline V gene encodes CDR1 SGDLS and CDR2 YYNGEE. The ends were cut back, 4 bases at V and 8 bases at J, with 10 bases in the middle. This CDR3 is built from 12 residues. CDR3 region: CASSPGGHEQFF. CDR3 coding DNA: TGTGCCAGCAGCCCGGGCGGGCATGAGCAGTTCTTC.

The chain has TRBV7-2 and TRBJ1-3; TRBD1 agrees at 7 bases. This CDR3 has 17 residues. Trimming cost V 2 bases and J 0 bases; bases outside gene matches: 7. Germline V gene data show CDR1 as SGHTA and CDR2 as FQGNSA. As DNA, the CDR3 is TGTGCCAGCAGCTTAAATCCGGGACAGAGCTCTGGAAACACCATATATTTT. Its protein product is CASSLNPGQSSGNTIYF.

V usage is TRBV7-8 and J usage is TRBJ1-5; a possible D gene is TRBD1 (6 bases). V lost 1 base and J 0 bases, leaving 13 bases between the germline ends. CDR3 length equals 17 residues. Per the germline V gene, CDR1 is SGHVS and CDR2 is FQNEAQ. The CDR3 loop reads CASSLVAGARSNQPQHF. CDR3 DNA sequence: TGTGCCAGCAGCTTAGTGGCAGGGGCCCGTAGCAATCAGCCCCAGCATTTT.

In DNA form, the CDR3 reads TGTGCCAGCAGTTACTATGGCGGTGAGCAGTTCTTC. Translating it yields CASSYYGGEQFF. The rearrangement uses TRBV6-5 and TRBJ2-1; D is unclear. The V gene lost 1 base and the J gene lost 9 bases, with 7 bases spanning the gap. The CDR3 spans 12 residues. Germline V gene data show CDR1 as MNHEY and CDR2 as SVGAGI.

Only one count was recorded for this clone. The chain joins TRBV14 to TRBJ2-1; unclear D gene. Germline CDR1 is SGHDN and CDR2 is FVKESK. This CDR3 has 13 amino acids. V lost 1 base to trimming and J lost 15 bases, with 16 bases between them. The CDR3 here is CASSQVKPSIPFF. The CDR3 bases are TGTGCCAGCAGCCAAGTTAAGCCTAGTATTCCGTTCTTC.

The CDR3 is CASSPRTDPTVNYGYTF. The CDR3 nucleotides read TGTGCCAGCTCACCTAGGACAGATCCTACCGTTAACTATGGCTACACCTTC. The chain couples TRBV18 to TRBJ1-2; D possibly corresponds to TRBD1 (6 bases). CDR1 and CDR2 from the germline V gene are KGHSH and LQKENI. V gave up 3 bases and J gave up 1 base, with 18 bases separating them. There are 17 residues in the CDR3. Full variable domain (outside the CDR3, taken from reference TRBV18 and TRBJ1-2): NAGVMQNPRHLVRRRGQEARLRCSPMKGHSHVYWYRQLPEEGLKFMVYLQKENIIDESGMPKERFSAEFPKEGPSILRIQQVVRGDSAAYFCASSPRTDPTVNYGYTFGSGTRLTVV.

The chain uses TRBV4-1 and TRBJ1-3; the D is unclear. V shed 1 base and J shed 0 bases, with 7 bases lying between them. Germline-derived CDR1 and CDR2 are MGHRA and YSYEKL. This CDR3 has 15 residues. In nucleotides, the CDR3 is TGCGCCAGCAGCCAAGGGCAGGCCTCTGGAAACACCATATATTTT. It specifies CASSQGQASGNTIYF.

The chain is built from TRBV6-6 and TRBJ2-1; perhaps TRBD1 as D (5 bases). CDR3 length equals 13 residues. Germline V gene data show CDR1 as MNHNY and CDR2 as SVGAGI (reference sequence). V lost 3 bases and J 10 bases, leaving 13 bases between the germline ends. DNA for the CDR3: TGTGCCAGCAGTTATGGGCAGGGCTGGGAGCAGTTCTTC. Protein sequence: CASSYGQGWEQFF.

The sample holds one count of this clone. This rearrangement joins TRBV7-3 to TRBJ2-7, with 7 bases aligning to TRBD1. There are 15 residues in the CDR3. V shed 2 bases, J shed 2 bases, and the junction held 6 bases outside the gene matches. CDR1 is SGHTA and CDR2 is FQGTGA in the germline V gene. CDR3: CASSLARGITYEQYF. The CDR3 region has the DNA TGTGCCAGCAGCTTAGCCAGGGGGATAACCTACGAGCAGTACTTC.

The chain recombines TRBV9 with TRBJ1-2, with 7 bases matching TRBD1. V trimming: 8 bases; J trimming: 7 bases; junction bases outside the gene matches: 8. CDR1 is SGDLS, CDR2 YYNGEE, per germline. The CDR3 has 12 residues. The CDR3 coding sequence is TGTGCCAGGAATGAGGGGGCGGGTGGCTACACCTTC. Its translation: CARNEGAGGYTF.

The chain links TRBV27 to TRBJ1-6; D call uncertain. Trimming shortened V by 3 bases and J by 9 bases, and 12 bases separated the two germline ends. Germline V gene data show CDR1 as MNHEY and CDR2 as SMNVEV (reference sequence). CDR3 length: 14 residues. CDR3 sequence reads: CASSFEWSGSPLHF. CDR3 in DNA: TGTGCCAGCAGTTTTGAGTGGAGTGGTTCACCCCTCCACTTT.

The CDR3 DNA follows: TGTGCCAGCAGTTTACCGGGGGGTTACAATGAGCAGTTCTTC. Encoded protein: CASSLPGGYNEQFF. The J gene is TRBJ2-1, the V gene TRBV27; 7 bases match TRBD2. J was trimmed by 4 bases and V by 2 bases; bases with no gene match: 2. Germline CDR1 reads MNHEY; CDR2 reads SMNVEV (reference sequence). The CDR3 has 14 amino acids.

Here the CDR3 DNA reads TGTGCCAGCAGCTTAGGGGACTTGACAGGGCACGACGAGCAGTACTTC. It translates to CASSLGDLTGHDEQYF. The chain links TRBV7-9 to TRBJ2-7; D is perhaps TRBD1 (7 bases). Germline values: CDR1 SEHNR, CDR2 FQNEAQ (reference sequence). The CDR3 extends over 16 amino acids. V was trimmed by 1 base and J by 5 bases, leaving 18 bases between them. The complete variable domain, with remaining parts taken from reference TRBV7-9 and TRBJ2-7, reads DTGVSQNPRHKITKRGQNVTFRCDPISEHNRLYWYRQTLGQGPEFLTYFQNEAQLEKSRLLSDRFSAERPKGSFSTLEIQRTEQGDSAMYLCASSLGDLTGHDEQYFGPGTRLTVT.

V and J are TRBV9 and TRBJ2-2; 7 nucleotides line up with TRBD1. The CDR3 loop spans 16 amino acids. Trimming removed 3 bases from V and 0 bases from J; junction bases left unmatched: 5. Germline loops: CDR1 SGDLS, CDR2 YYNGEE. The CDR3 DNA reads TGTGCCAGCAGCGGTACAGGGGCGCCGAACACCGGGGAGCTGTTTTTT. It encodes CASSGTGAPNTGELFF.